Below are 5 T cell receptor beta chains sequenced from a single sample in a study of control samples from healthy donors and cancer patients. The data were produced by immunoSEQ multiplex PCR, yet TCRdb's version contains in-frame clones alone and is incomplete. Of around 110,000 clones listed, 93% are singletons. What was sequenced was blood. These receptor sequences come from a man aged 30 to 45 in good health.

The chain carries TRBV2 and TRBJ2-3; 8 positions agree with TRBD2. V was pared by 1 base and J by 1 base, with 10 bases of the junction left unmatched. The CDR3 length is 18 residues. CDR1 SNHLY and CDR2 FYNNEI come from the germline V gene. The CDR3 protein is CASSEDGGAVSGTDTQYF. The DNA of the CDR3 is TGTGCCAGCAGTGAAGACGGGGGGGCCGTTAGCGGCACAGATACGCAGTATTTT.

The rearrangement uses TRBV30 and TRBJ2-2; D remains ambiguous. The CDR3 is 17 amino acids. With 1 base removed from V and 6 bases from J, the gap between germline ends came to 21 bases. Germline loops: CDR1 GTSNPN, CDR2 SVGIG (reference sequence). This CDR3 is CAWSAPVVGIGPGELFF. Here the CDR3 DNA reads TGTGCCTGGAGTGCGCCTGTAGTAGGTATAGGGCCCGGGGAGCTGTTTTTT. The variable domain in full, with the rest retrieved from reference TRBV30 and TRBJ2-2, is SQTIHQWPATLVQPVGSPLSLECTVEGTSNPNLYWYRQAAGRGLQLLFYSVGIGQISSEVPQNLSASRPQDRQFILSSKKLLLSDSGFYLCAWSAPVVGIGPGELFFGEGSRLTVL.

This chain uses TRBV5-1 with TRBJ2-7, with a possible D match to TRBD1 (5 bases). V lost 0 bases and J lost 0, with 13 bases in between. The CDR3 extends over 16 amino acids. Germline lookup yields CDR1 SGHRS and CDR2 YFSETQ. The CDR3 loop is CASSLEWKGNSYEQYF. CDR3 sequence (DNA): TGCGCCAGCAGCTTGGAATGGAAGGGGAACTCCTACGAGCAGTACTTC.

The J gene is TRBJ2-7, the V gene TRBV5-1, with D perhaps TRBD1 (6 bases). This CDR3 is built from 19 residues. Trimming removed 0 bases at V and 0 bases at J, with 22 bases between. The germline CDR1 and CDR2 sequences are SGHRS and YFSETQ. The CDR3 reads CASSLESGQTIYHSYEQYV. CDR3 in DNA: TGCGCCAGCAGCTTGGAGTCCGGACAGACCATATACCACTCCTACGAGCAGTACGTC.

This clone was recorded once. The sample carries other DNA sequences with the same CDR3. The chain is built from TRBV2 and TRBJ1-4; D unclear. The ends were cut back, 9 bases at V and 10 bases at J, with 24 bases in the middle. Per germline, CDR1 SNHLY and CDR2 FYNNEI. The CDR3 totals 15 residues. CDR3 residues: CASSTMTRAARKLFF. The CDR3 bases are TGTGCCAGTAGTACTATGACTCGCGCGGCAAGAAAACTGTTTTTT.